These 18 T cell receptor beta chains were sequenced from one sample in a study of yellow fever vaccine responses in identical twins. One entry per CDR3 protein results from TCRdb running MiXCR on the RT-PCR reads. The table lists thousands of distinct CDR3 sequences, 7% to 9.5% of them singletons. The sequencing used T cells from blood (PBMCs), unsorted or a sorted subset (not recorded which), collected roughly 2 years after vaccination. Every receptor here comes from a woman aged 18-29 years who received the yellow fever vaccine.

The sample holds a few counts of this clonotype. The chain combines TRBV19 with TRBJ2-1; the D is unclear. CDR3 length equals 14 residues. V was shortened by 4 bases and J by 5 bases, with 12 bases between the two germline ends. The V gene's germline CDR1 is LNHDA and CDR2 SQIVND (reference sequence). CDR3 region: CASSRTYNHNEQFF. CDR3 coding DNA: TGTGCCAGTAGTAGAACCTACAACCACAATGAGCAGTTCTTC.

V gene TRBV6-5 combines with J gene TRBJ1-6; D not resolved. The CDR3 runs to 17 residues. The V and J ends lost 0 bases and 5 bases respectively, with 14 bases between them. The V gene's germline CDR1 is MNHEY and CDR2 SVGAGI. CDR3 nucleotides: TGTGCCAGCAGTTACTCATCACTCACCGCCGATAATTCACCCCTCCACTTT. As protein: CASSYSSLTADNSPLHF.

The J gene is TRBJ2-1, the V gene TRBV6-2 or TRBV6-3; 7 positions agree with TRBD1. The CDR3 has 15 amino acids. CDR1 is MNHEY and CDR2 is SVGEGT in the germline V gene. Trimming cost V 4 bases and J 3 bases; bases outside gene matches: 6. CDR3 bases: TGTGCCAGCAGTTCTCGACAGGGCGGCTACAATGAGCAGTTCTTC. Encoded protein: CASSSRQGGYNEQFF.

This sequence joins TRBV27 and TRBJ2-3, with TRBD1 matching over 8 bases. CDR1 is MNHEY, CDR2 SMNVEV, per germline (reference sequence). The CDR3 is made up of 14 amino acids. The V and J ends lost 7 bases and 4 bases, in that order; junction bases with no gene match: 7. The CDR3 is CASTDRGRADTQYF. The CDR3 DNA is TGTGCCAGCACCGACAGGGGCCGGGCAGATACGCAGTATTTT.

V is TRBV11-1 and J is TRBJ2-3; TRBD1 is a possible D gene (6 bases). The germline gives CDR1 SGHAT, CDR2 FQDESV (reference sequence). The CDR3 contains 17 residues. With 5 bases removed from V and 2 bases from J, the gap between germline ends came to 20 bases. In DNA, the CDR3 is TGTGCCAGCAGCGAACCCTTGAGGGGGTTTGACACAGATACGCAGTATTTT. It translates to CASSEPLRGFDTDTQYF.

A few counts support this clonotype. The chain employs TRBV7-3 and TRBJ2-1, with no clear D. The germline V and J ends were trimmed by 5 bases and 9 bases, with 14 bases remaining between them. The CDR3 is made up of 13 amino acids. CDR1 is SGHTA and CDR2 is FQGTGA in the germline V gene. This chain's CDR3 is CASSRTFSTEQFF. CDR3 nucleotide sequence: TGTGCCAGCAGCAGAACCTTTAGCACTGAGCAGTTCTTC.

This clonotype is labeled as large. The gene calls are TRBV6-6 and TRBJ1-1; no clear D. CDR1 and CDR2 (germline): MNHNY, SVGAGI (reference sequence). Trimming pared 6 bases from V and 2 bases from J, leaving 4 bases between. The CDR3 extends over 11 amino acids. The DNA of the CDR3 is TGTGCCAGCAGCTCCAACACTGAAGCTTTCTTT. Translated, it gives CASSSNTEAFF.

This clonotype is deemed large. The chain links TRBV10-3 to TRBJ1-1, with D tentatively TRBD1 (5 bases). Trimming cost V 2 bases and J 3 bases, with 19 bases left between them. CDR1 is ENHRY, CDR2 SYGVKD, per germline. The CDR3 has 17 residues. The CDR3 loop is CAISELTGAGQDTEAFF. CDR3 bases: TGTGCCATCAGTGAGCTCACTGGGGCAGGGCAGGACACTGAAGCTTTCTTT.

The chain uses TRBV7-6 and TRBJ2-6; D remains ambiguous. Germline loops: CDR1 SGHVS, CDR2 FNYEAQ. The CDR3 runs to 17 residues. Deletions cut 5 bases from V and 0 bases from J, with 14 bases between. The CDR3 loop is CASSEFLPRSGANVLTF. Written as DNA, the CDR3 is TGTGCCAGCAGCGAGTTCCTACCCCGCTCTGGGGCCAACGTCCTGACTTTC.

This clonotype occurred a few times. This chain joins TRBV5-1 and TRBJ2-1, with 9 bases fitting TRBD1. Germline CDR1 is SGHRS and CDR2 is YFSETQ. Trimming removed 1 base from V and 4 bases from J; junction bases left unmatched: 3. The CDR3 contains 15 residues. CDR3 residues: CASSLIGQGYNEQFF. The CDR3 region has the DNA TGCGCCAGCAGCTTGATCGGACAGGGGTACAATGAGCAGTTCTTC.

This clonotype was picked up a small number of times. The chain employs TRBV7-6 and TRBJ1-2; 8 bases fit TRBD1. CDR3 length: 14 amino acids. CDR1 is SGHVS and CDR2 is FNYEAQ in the germline V gene. Trimming cost V 5 bases and J 3 bases; bases outside gene matches: 5. Here the CDR3 reads CASSLDRVDYGYTF. Written as DNA, the CDR3 is TGTGCCAGCAGCCTGGACAGGGTGGACTATGGCTACACCTTC.

This clonotype turned up a few times. This chain joins TRBV10-3 and TRBJ2-3; 7 bases are a match to TRBD1. CDR1 is ENHRY and CDR2 is SYGVKD in the germline V gene. This CDR3 spans 13 amino acids. V lost 3 bases, J lost 10 bases, and 7 bases stayed unmatched. The CDR3 reads CAISEGGPEAQYF. CDR3 coding DNA: TGTGCCATCAGTGAAGGGGGCCCGGAGGCGCAGTATTTT.

There are a few counts of this clonotype. The CDR3 loop is CASSVSQSSYGYTF. The CDR3 DNA is TGTGCCAGCAGCGTAAGCCAGAGTTCCTATGGCTACACCTTC. This chain connects TRBV9 to TRBJ1-2; D gene uncertain. The CDR3 runs to 14 residues. V was cut by 1 base and J by 4 bases, with 11 bases left in between. Germline-derived CDR1 and CDR2 are SGDLS and YYNGEE.

The chain has TRBV4-3 and TRBJ2-2; D is possibly TRBD2 (7 bases). This CDR3 is built from 17 residues. Germline loops: CDR1 LGHNA, CDR2 YSLEER. V was clipped by 4 bases and J by 4 bases, with 19 bases between them. Here the CDR3 DNA reads TGCGCCAGCAGCCTAACGTGGGGGGGGCCGGGCACCGGGGAGCTGTTTTTT. Amino acids: CASSLTWGGPGTGELFF.

Judged by abundance, this clonotype is medium-sized (0.01 to 0.1%). The junction departs from the called germline gene at one end, perhaps through a read error. The V call is TRBV7-7, the J call TRBJ2-7; D possibly corresponds to TRBD2 (6 bases). The CDR3 sequence is 15 residues long. Looked up from germline, CDR1 is SSHAT and CDR2 is FNYEAQ (reference sequence). The CDR3 loop reads CASSLADAPSYEQYF. CDR3 in DNA: TGTGCTAGCAGCTTAGCGGACGCGCCCTCCTACGAGCAGTACTTC.

This clonotype is judged medium-sized. The rearrangement uses TRBV10-3 and TRBJ2-3, with D possibly TRBD2 on 6 matching bases. Germline values: CDR1 ENHRY, CDR2 SYGVKD. The CDR3 sequence is 14 residues long. Trimming took 3 bases from V and 6 from J, leaving 13 bases between them. The CDR3: CAISDRTTEDTQYF. The CDR3 DNA sequence: TGTGCCATCAGTGATCGGACTACCGAGGATACGCAGTATTTT.

This clonotype is medium-sized. The chain combines TRBV2 with TRBJ2-1; tentatively, D is TRBD2 (6 bases). The CDR3 consists of 15 residues. V lost 2 bases, J lost 8 bases, and 16 bases lay in between. The germline gives CDR1 SNHLY, CDR2 FYNNEI. The CDR3 sequence: CASSETDGSLYEQFF. CDR3 sequence (DNA): TGTGCCAGCAGTGAAACGGACGGGAGTTTATATGAGCAGTTCTTC.

CDR3: CASSLVGGGEKLFF. DNA of the CDR3: TGTGCCAGCAGCTTGGTCGGAGGAGGTGAAAAACTGTTTTTT. This sequence joins TRBV5-4 and TRBJ1-4; D not resolved. V was trimmed by 0 bases and J by 7 bases, leaving 10 bases between them. CDR1 SGHNT and CDR2 YYREEE come from the germline V gene (reference sequence). The CDR3 loop spans 14 amino acids.